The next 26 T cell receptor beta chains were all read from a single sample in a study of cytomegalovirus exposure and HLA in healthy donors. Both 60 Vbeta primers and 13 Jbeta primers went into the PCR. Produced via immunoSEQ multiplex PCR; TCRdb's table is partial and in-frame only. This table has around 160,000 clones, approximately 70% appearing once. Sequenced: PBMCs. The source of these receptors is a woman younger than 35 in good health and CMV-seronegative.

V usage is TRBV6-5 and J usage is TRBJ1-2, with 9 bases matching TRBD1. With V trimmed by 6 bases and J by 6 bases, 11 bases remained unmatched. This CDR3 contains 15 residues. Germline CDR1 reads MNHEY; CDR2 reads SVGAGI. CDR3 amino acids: CASRKTGGHPNGYTF. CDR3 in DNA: TGTGCCAGCAGAAAAACAGGGGGCCATCCTAATGGCTACACCTTC.

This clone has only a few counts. CDR3 residues: CASKWQGLYSGANVLTF. Written as DNA, the CDR3 is TGTGCCAGTAAGTGGCAGGGGCTCTACTCTGGGGCCAACGTCCTGACTTTC. This chain connects TRBV19 to TRBJ2-6, with a tentative D call TRBD1 (6 bases). The CDR3 extends over 17 amino acids. Per germline, CDR1 LNHDA and CDR2 SQIVND (reference sequence). Trimming removed 7 bases from V and 0 bases from J, with 16 bases in between.

Written as DNA, the CDR3 is TGTGCCAGCAGCGCGCGGGGGCGGTCCTCCTACGAGCAGTACTTC. This sequence encodes CASSARGRSSYEQYF. V usage is TRBV7-2 and J usage is TRBJ2-7; a weak D match, TRBD2 (7 bases). Per the germline V gene, CDR1 is SGHTA and CDR2 is FQGNSA. With 5 bases removed from V and 0 bases from J, the gap between germline ends came to 14 bases. The CDR3 is 15 residues long.

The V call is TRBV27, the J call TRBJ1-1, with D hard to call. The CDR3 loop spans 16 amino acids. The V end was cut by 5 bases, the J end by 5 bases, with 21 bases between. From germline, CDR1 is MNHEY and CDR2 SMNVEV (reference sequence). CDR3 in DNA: TGTGCCAGCAGTCCTACCTCCACAGCCGGTGGGACTGAAGCTTTCTTT. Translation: CASSPTSTAGGTEAFF.

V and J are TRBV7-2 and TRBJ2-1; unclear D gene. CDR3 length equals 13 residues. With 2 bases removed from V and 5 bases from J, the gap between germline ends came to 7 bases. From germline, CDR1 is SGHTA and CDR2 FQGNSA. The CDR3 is CASSLRRNNEQFF. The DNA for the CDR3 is TGTGCCAGCAGCTTACGGAGAAACAATGAGCAGTTCTTC.

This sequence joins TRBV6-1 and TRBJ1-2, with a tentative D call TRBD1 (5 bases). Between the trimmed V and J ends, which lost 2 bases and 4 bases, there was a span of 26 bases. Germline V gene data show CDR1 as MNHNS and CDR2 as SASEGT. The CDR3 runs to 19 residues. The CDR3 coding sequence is TGTGCCAGCAGTGAATGGAAGCATGGTAGGGTTTTCGGGGGCTATGGCTACACCTTC. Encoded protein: CASSEWKHGRVFGGYGYTF.

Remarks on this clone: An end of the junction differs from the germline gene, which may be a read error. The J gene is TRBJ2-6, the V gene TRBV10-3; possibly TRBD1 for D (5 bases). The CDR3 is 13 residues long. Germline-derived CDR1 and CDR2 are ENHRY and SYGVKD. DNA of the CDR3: TGTGCCATCAGTGACGATGGGGCCAACGGCCTGACTTTC. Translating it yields CAISDDGANGLTF.

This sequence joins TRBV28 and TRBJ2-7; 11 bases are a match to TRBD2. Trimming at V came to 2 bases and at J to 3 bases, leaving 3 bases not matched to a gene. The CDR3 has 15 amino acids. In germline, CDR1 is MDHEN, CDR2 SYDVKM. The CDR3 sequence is CASSLPSGGRYEQYF. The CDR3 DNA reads TGTGCCAGCAGTTTACCTAGCGGGGGGCGCTACGAGCAGTACTTC.

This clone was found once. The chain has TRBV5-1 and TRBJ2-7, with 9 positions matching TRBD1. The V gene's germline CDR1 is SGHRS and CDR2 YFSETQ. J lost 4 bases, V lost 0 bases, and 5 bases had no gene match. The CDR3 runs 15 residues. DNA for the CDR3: TGCGCCAGCAGCTTGGAAACAGGGGGCTTGTACGAGCAGTACTTC. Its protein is CASSLETGGLYEQYF.

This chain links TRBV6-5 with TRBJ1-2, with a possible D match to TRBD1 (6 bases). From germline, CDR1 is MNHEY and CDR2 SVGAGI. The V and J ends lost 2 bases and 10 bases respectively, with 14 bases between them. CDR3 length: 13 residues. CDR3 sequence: CASSYLKQGDYTF. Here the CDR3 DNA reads TGTGCCAGCAGTTACCTCAAACAGGGTGACTACACCTTC.

DNA for the CDR3: TGTGCCAGCAGTTACGGGCCGACAGACTCTGGAAACACCATATATTTT. Residues: CASSYGPTDSGNTIYF. The V and J genes are TRBV6-5 and TRBJ1-3; weak D call: TRBD1 (5 bases). Germline CDR1 is MNHEY and CDR2 is SVGAGI. Trimming stripped 2 bases from V and 0 bases from J, with 11 bases between. The CDR3 consists of 16 residues.

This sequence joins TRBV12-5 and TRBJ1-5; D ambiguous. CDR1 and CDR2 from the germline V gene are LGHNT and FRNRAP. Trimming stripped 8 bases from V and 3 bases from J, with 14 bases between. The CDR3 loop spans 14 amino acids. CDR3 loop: CASRNSSYNQPQHF. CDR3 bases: TGTGCTAGTCGTAACAGCTCATACAATCAGCCCCAGCATTTT.

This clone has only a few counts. DNA of the CDR3: TGTGCCAGCAGTCCCTTGAGGGAGCGGGGGGATGAGCAGTTCTTC. It specifies CASSPLRERGDEQFF. The chain recombines TRBV27 with TRBJ2-1, with 9 bases aligning to TRBD2. J lost 8 bases, V lost 5 bases, and 10 bases had no gene match. This CDR3 comprises 15 residues. Germline values: CDR1 MNHEY, CDR2 SMNVEV (reference sequence).

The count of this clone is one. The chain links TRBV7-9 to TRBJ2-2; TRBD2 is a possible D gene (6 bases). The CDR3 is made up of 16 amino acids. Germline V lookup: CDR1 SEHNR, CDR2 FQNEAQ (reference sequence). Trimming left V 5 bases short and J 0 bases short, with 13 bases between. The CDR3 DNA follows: TGTGCCAGCAGCCCTTGGAGGGGATCGAACACCGGGGAGCTGTTTTTT. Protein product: CASSPWRGSNTGELFF. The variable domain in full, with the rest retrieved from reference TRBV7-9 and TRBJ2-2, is DTGVSQNPRHKITKRGQNVTFRCDPISEHNRLYWYRQTLGQGPEFLTYFQNEAQLEKSRLLSDRFSAERPKGSFSTLEIQRTEQGDSAMYLCASSPWRGSNTGELFFGEGSRLTVL.

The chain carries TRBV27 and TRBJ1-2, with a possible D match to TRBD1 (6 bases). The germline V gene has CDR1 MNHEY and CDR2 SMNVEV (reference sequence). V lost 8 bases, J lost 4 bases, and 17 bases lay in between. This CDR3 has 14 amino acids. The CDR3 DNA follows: TGTGCCAGCCGGGGGGGGGCCCCCCCCTATGGCTACACCTTC. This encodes CASRGGAPPYGYTF.

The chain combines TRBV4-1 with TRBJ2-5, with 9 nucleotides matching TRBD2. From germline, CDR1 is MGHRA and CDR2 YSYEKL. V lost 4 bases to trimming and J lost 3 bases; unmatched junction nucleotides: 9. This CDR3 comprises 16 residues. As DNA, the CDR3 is TGCGCCAGCAGCCTGGGTCCCCCTAGCGGGGAAGAGACCCAGTACTTC. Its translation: CASSLGPPSGEETQYF.

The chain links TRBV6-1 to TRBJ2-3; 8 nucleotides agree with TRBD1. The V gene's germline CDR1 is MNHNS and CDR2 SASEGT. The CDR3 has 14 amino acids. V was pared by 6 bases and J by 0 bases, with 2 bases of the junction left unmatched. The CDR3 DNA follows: TGTGCCAGCAGCCGACAGGGGAGCACAGATACGCAGTATTTT. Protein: CASSRQGSTDTQYF.

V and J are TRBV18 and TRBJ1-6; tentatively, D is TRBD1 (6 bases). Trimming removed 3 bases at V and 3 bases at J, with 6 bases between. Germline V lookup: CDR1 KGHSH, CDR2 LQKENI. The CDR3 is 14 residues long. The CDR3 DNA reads TGTGCCAGCTCACCGGACAGCTATAATTCACCCCTCCACTTT. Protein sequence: CASSPDSYNSPLHF.

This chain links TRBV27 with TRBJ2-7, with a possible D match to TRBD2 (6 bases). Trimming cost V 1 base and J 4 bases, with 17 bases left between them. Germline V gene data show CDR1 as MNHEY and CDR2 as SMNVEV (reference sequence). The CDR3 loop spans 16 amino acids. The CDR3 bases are TGTGCCAGCAGTTTATTCCCTAGCGAATCTTTTTACGAGCAGTACTTC. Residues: CASSLFPSESFYEQYF.

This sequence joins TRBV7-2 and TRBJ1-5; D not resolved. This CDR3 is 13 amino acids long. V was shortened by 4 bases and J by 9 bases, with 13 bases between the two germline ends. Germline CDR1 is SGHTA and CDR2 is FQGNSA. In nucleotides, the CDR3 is TGTGCCAGCAGCTCGTTCCCCCTACGGCCCCAGCATTTT. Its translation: CASSSFPLRPQHF.

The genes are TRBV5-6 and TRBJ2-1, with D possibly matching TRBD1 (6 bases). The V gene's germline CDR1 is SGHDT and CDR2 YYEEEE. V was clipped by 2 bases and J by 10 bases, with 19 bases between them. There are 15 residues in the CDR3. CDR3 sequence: CASSLPPGHGTEQFF. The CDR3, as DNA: TGTGCCAGCAGCTTACCCCCGGGACACGGAACGGAGCAGTTCTTC.

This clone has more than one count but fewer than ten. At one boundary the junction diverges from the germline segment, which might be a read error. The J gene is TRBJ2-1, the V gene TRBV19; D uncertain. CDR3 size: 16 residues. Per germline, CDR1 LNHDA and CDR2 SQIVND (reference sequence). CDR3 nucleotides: TGTGCCAGTAGTACGCTCTCGGGTTCTTCCTTCAATGAGCAGTTCTTC. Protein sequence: CASSTLSGSSFNEQFF.

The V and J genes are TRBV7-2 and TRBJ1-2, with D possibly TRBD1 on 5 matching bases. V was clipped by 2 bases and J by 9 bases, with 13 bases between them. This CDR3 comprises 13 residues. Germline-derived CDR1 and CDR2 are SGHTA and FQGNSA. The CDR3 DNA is TGTGCCAGCAGCTTACTGCAGGGAAGTAGCTACACCTTC. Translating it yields CASSLLQGSSYTF.

The CDR3 DNA is TGTGCCAGCAGCTTAGGAGGCAGGGGGCCCTACGAGCAGTACTTC. This gives the protein CASSLGGRGPYEQYF. The V and J genes are TRBV7-6 and TRBJ2-7, with TRBD1 matching 8 bases. The germline CDR1 and CDR2 sequences are SGHVS and FNYEAQ. Unmatched junction bases numbered 4, after V lost 1 base and J lost 2 bases. This CDR3 region has 15 residues.

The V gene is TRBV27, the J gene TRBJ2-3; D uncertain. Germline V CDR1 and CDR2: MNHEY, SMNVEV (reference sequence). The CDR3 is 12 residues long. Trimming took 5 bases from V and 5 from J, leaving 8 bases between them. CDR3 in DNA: TGTGCCAGCAGTGAACCGGGAGATACGCAGTATTTT. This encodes CASSEPGDTQYF.

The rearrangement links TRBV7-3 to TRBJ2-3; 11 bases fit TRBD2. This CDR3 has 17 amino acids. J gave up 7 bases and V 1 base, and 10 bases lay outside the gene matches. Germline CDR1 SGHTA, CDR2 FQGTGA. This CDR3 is CASSLSSGGDGPHTQYF. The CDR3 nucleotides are TGTGCCAGCAGCTTAAGTAGCGGGGGGGATGGCCCACATACGCAGTATTTT.